This is a list of T cell receptor beta chains from one sample in a study of T-cell memory formation after mild COVID-19. One entry per CDR3 protein results from TCRdb running MiXCR on the 5' RACE reads. The sample yields about 290,000 distinct CDR3 sequences, roughly 17% seen once. Sequencing was performed on PBMCs or a T cell subset sorted from them (not recorded which). These receptors originate from a man between 18 and 35 years old who had mild COVID-19 (a few samples of this study predate the infection). Cell type and time point are not known. CDR3s include the opening cysteine and the closing phenylalanine or tryptophan. A D gene is named only where the DNA matches it firmly. The size of a clone is reported for some rows only, either as once, few or many, or as a class for expanded clones.

cdr3_nt | cdr3_aa | j_call | d_call | clone_size | v_call
TGTGCCAGCAGTGAATCCCTGACTAGCGGAGGAGATACGCAGTATTTT | CASSESLTSGGDTQYF | TRBJ2-3 | TRBD2 | - | TRBV25-1
TGTGCTAGTGGTTTGGCGACGGGGGGTGGGCAAGAGACCCAGTACTTC | CASGLATGGGQETQYF | TRBJ2-5 | TRBD2 | - | TRBV12-5
TGTGCCAGCAGTCGGACAGGGTGGGCCGGGGAGCTGTTTTTT | CASSRTGWAGELFF | TRBJ2-2 | TRBD1 | many | TRBV25-1
TGTGCCAGCAGCTTAGGGTATAATTCACCCCTCCACTTT | CASSLGYNSPLHF | TRBJ1-6 | - | - | TRBV5-6
TGCGCCAGCAGCCAAACCCGTTCACGGAGCACAGATACGCAGTATTTT | CASSQTRSRSTDTQYF | TRBJ2-3 | - | - | TRBV4-1
TGTGCCAGCAGCCAGGCTCTAGGGGGGAGAGATACGCAGTATTTT | CASSQALGGRDTQYF | TRBJ2-3 | - | - | TRBV4-2
TGTGCCAGCAGCTTAAGCAGGGTTGGGGGCGAGCAGTACTTC | CASSLSRVGGEQYF | TRBJ2-7 | - | - | TRBV7-3
TGTGCCAGCAGTTACAGTCTAGCGGGAATGAACACCGGGGAGCTGTTTTTT | CASSYSLAGMNTGELFF | TRBJ2-2 | TRBD2 | - | TRBV6-2/TRBV6-3
TGCGCCAGCAGCTGGAGGGGTCTACGTGGGTTCAGCCAAGAGACCCAGTACTTC | CASSWRGLRGFSQETQYF | TRBJ2-5 | - | few | TRBV5-1
TGTGCCAGCAGCCAGACTCTTAGCACAGATACGCAGTATTTT | CASSQTLSTDTQYF | TRBJ2-3 | - | few | TRBV6-6
TGTGCCAGCAGTTTAGACAGAAGACTTAATGAGCAGTTCTTC | CASSLDRRLNEQFF | TRBJ2-1 | - | few | TRBV12-3/TRBV12-4
TGTGCCAGTAGTACGTACAGGGCGAAGAACACTGAAGCTTTCTTT | CASSTYRAKNTEAFF | TRBJ1-1 | - | few | TRBV19
TGTGCCAGCAGCGTAGATGGCAACGCTATCACAGATACGCAGTATTTT | CASSVDGNAITDTQYF | TRBJ2-3 | - | - | TRBV9
TGCGCCAGCAGCCCACGGACAGGGCCTGATGAAAAACTGTTTTTT | CASSPRTGPDEKLFF | TRBJ1-4 | TRBD1 | - | TRBV4-1
TGTGCCAGCAGTTACTCGAACCAGGGTAATTCACCCCTCCACTTT | CASSYSNQGNSPLHF | TRBJ1-6 | - | few | TRBV6-5
TGTGCCAGCAGCTTAGCGAGGAGCGGGGTGGAGACCCAGTACTTC | CASSLARSGVETQYF | TRBJ2-5 | TRBD2 | - | TRBV11-1
TGTGCCAGCAGCTGGGGGACAGGGAGAGAGACCCAGTACTTC | CASSWGTGRETQYF | TRBJ2-5 | TRBD1 | - | TRBV7-6
TGCGCCAGCAGTCGCCGGAGTGATCAGCCCCAGCATTTT | CASSRRSDQPQHF | TRBJ1-5 | - | few | TRBV23-1
TGTGCCAGCAATGGGCAGGGGGTATCGGCTAATGAAAAACTGTTTTTT | CASNGQGVSANEKLFF | TRBJ1-4 | TRBD1 | few | TRBV2
TGCAGCGTTGCCGGGAGCACAGATACGCAGTATTTT | CSVAGSTDTQYF | TRBJ2-3 | - | - | TRBV29-1
TGCGCCAGCAGGAATAGGGTAACGAACACCGGGGAGCTGTTTTTT | CASRNRVTNTGELFF | TRBJ2-2 | - | few | TRBV5-1
TGCGCCAGCAGCTTGAATGGTCCGACAAACACTGAAGCTTTCTTT | CASSLNGPTNTEAFF | TRBJ1-1 | - | - | TRBV5-1
TGTGCCAGCAGCTCCTACCCTGTGGCCAGTGGCTACACCTTC | CASSSYPVASGYTF | TRBJ1-2 | - | few | TRBV5-8
TGTGCCAGCTCCGGAGGCAGACACTACGAGCAGTACTTC | CASSGGRHYEQYF | TRBJ2-7 | - | - | TRBV27
TGTGCCAGCAGCCCGTGGACCGGGACAACAGATACGCAGTATTTT | CASSPWTGTTDTQYF | TRBJ2-3 | - | - | TRBV14
TGCGCCAGCAGCTTGGGGCCGGGACTAGCAGAGACCCAGTACTTC | CASSLGPGLAETQYF | TRBJ2-5 | TRBD2 | many | TRBV5-1
TGTGCCAGCAGCTTTGGCAGGGCAGAGACCCAGTACTTC | CASSFGRAETQYF | TRBJ2-5 | - | - | TRBV7-9
TGCAGCGTTGAAGCCCAAGACCCCAGGGCCTTGGGGGCTGAAGCTTTCTTT | CSVEAQDPRALGAEAFF | TRBJ1-1 | - | - | TRBV29-1
TGTGCCAGCAGCCAAGTGAAGTGGCAGCGGGAGACCCAGTACTTC | CASSQVKWQRETQYF | TRBJ2-5 | - | once | TRBV14
TGTGCCAGCAGTACGGGGGCTTACACCGGGGAGCTGTTTTTT | CASSTGAYTGELFF | TRBJ2-2 | - | - | TRBV28
TGTGCCAGCAGCGTAGCAGGGGCTAGGTCACCCCTCCACTTT | CASSVAGARSPLHF | TRBJ1-6 | - | few | TRBV9
TGCGCCAGCAGCTTGCTTCCAGTGAACACTGAAGCTTTCTTT | CASSLLPVNTEAFF | TRBJ1-1 | - | - | TRBV5-1
TGTGCCAGCAGTCAGGGGGTCGCTCAGCCCCAGCATTTT | CASSQGVAQPQHF | TRBJ1-5 | TRBD1 | - | TRBV6-5
TGTGCCAGCAGCTTGAGGGCTGGGGCCAACGTCCTGACTTTC | CASSLRAGANVLTF | TRBJ2-6 | - | many | TRBV7-9
TGTGCCAGCAGACACGCCAGAGCAGGGCTTAACAATGAGCAGTTCTTC | CASRHARAGLNNEQFF | TRBJ2-1 | - | - | TRBV6-2/TRBV6-3
TGCGCCAGCAGCAAACTAGCGTACACAGATACGCAGTATTTT | CASSKLAYTDTQYF | TRBJ2-3 | TRBD2 | few | TRBV4-3
TGCGCCAGCAGCCAAGTGGGCAGGGGGAGCGATGAGCAGTTCTTC | CASSQVGRGSDEQFF | TRBJ2-1 | TRBD1 | - | TRBV4-1
TGTGCCAGCAGCTTAGCTAGCGGGGGATCGGTGACAGATACGCAGTATTTT | CASSLASGGSVTDTQYF | TRBJ2-3 | TRBD2 | few | TRBV7-2
TGTGCCAGCAGTGGGACAGGGGGCAATCAGCCCCAGCATTTT | CASSGTGGNQPQHF | TRBJ1-5 | TRBD1 | many | TRBV2
TGTGCCAGCAGCCCGGCGAAGGGGGCTGACACTGAAGCTTTCTTT | CASSPAKGADTEAFF | TRBJ1-1 | TRBD1 | few | TRBV7-9
TGTGCCAGCAGCTTAGATGGTAGACCTGGCAATCAGCCCCAGCATTTT | CASSLDGRPGNQPQHF | TRBJ1-5 | - | few | TRBV7-2
TGTGCCAGCAGCTTGGGAGGGGGCTTTGAAAAACTGTTTTTT | CASSLGGGFEKLFF | TRBJ1-4 | TRBD1 | few | TRBV7-9
TGCGCCAGCTCCGGACTAGCGGGGGGGCCGCTCACCGGGGAGCTGTTTTTT | CASSGLAGGPLTGELFF | TRBJ2-2 | TRBD2 | few | TRBV5-1
TGTGCCATCAGTGGGGACGGGGCTGGCGGGGATAAGCAGTATTTT | CAISGDGAGGDKQYF | TRBJ2-3 | - | once | TRBV10-3
TGCGCCAGCAGCCAAGACCCCGACCCAAGCACAGATACGCAGTATTTT | CASSQDPDPSTDTQYF | TRBJ2-3 | - | - | TRBV4-1
TGTGCCAGCAGTTACTCGGACTCGACCTTCTACGAGCAGTACTTC | CASSYSDSTFYEQYF | TRBJ2-7 | - | few | TRBV6-2/TRBV6-3
TGTGTCAGCACCCCGGGCGAAAACTATGGCTACACCTTC | CVSTPGENYGYTF | TRBJ1-2 | - | once | TRBV6-5
TGCAGTGCTAGAAACCCCCGGGGAGAGTACCAAGAGACCCAGTACTTC | CSARNPRGEYQETQYF | TRBJ2-5 | - | few | TRBV20-1
TGTGCCAGCAGCTTAGCTCAGGGCGCGGCGCAGTATTTT | CASSLAQGAAQYF | TRBJ2-3 | - | few | TRBV11-3
TGCGCCAGCAGCCAAGATATTTCCTACTACGAGCAGTACTTC | CASSQDISYYEQYF | TRBJ2-7 | - | few | TRBV4-3
TGTGCCAGCAGCCCCCGGGACAGGGGGATTTACAATGAGCAGTTCTTC | CASSPRDRGIYNEQFF | TRBJ2-1 | TRBD1 | - | TRBV7-9
TGTGCCAGTAGCCCGGACAGTCGCCCCTATGGCTACACCTTC | CASSPDSRPYGYTF | TRBJ1-2 | - | many | TRBV19
TGCGCCAGCAGCCAGGGTATCAGGGACTACGAGCAGTACTTC | CASSQGIRDYEQYF | TRBJ2-7 | - | few | TRBV4-1
TGTGCCAGCAGTTACTCCCCCAGGGAAATAGGGTACACCTTC | CASSYSPREIGYTF | TRBJ1-2 | - | - | TRBV6-5
TGCGCCAGCAGCATGACAGGCCGGAACACTGAGGCTTTCTTT | CASSMTGRNTEAFF | TRBJ1-1 | - | - | TRBV5-1
TGTGCCAGCAGTTGGCCCCGGCGAGCGGGGATAAACATTCAGTACTTC | CASSWPRRAGINIQYF | TRBJ2-4 | TRBD2 | - | TRBV28
TGTGCCAGCAGCGAGGGACCGCCGTTTTACACCTTC | CASSEGPPFYTF | TRBJ1-2 | - | few | TRBV7-2
TGCGCCAGCAGCTTGTTGACGACTGAGAAGACCCAGTACTTC | CASSLLTTEKTQYF | TRBJ2-5 | - | many | TRBV5-1
TGCGCCAGCAGCACGACGGCTAGCACCGGGGAGCTGTTTTTT | CASSTTASTGELFF | TRBJ2-2 | - | few | TRBV4-1